A selection of T cell receptor beta chains follows, all from one sample in a study of CD8 T cells in Susac syndrome. TCRdb fed the immunoSEQ multiplex PCR reads into MiXCR, producing one record per CDR3 protein. This repertoire shows around 180,000 distinct CDR3 sequences, around 94% found once; its top ten account for 0.12%. The sample taken for sequencing was CD4+ T cells from PBMCs. The receptors originated from a human donor with Susac syndrome. CDR3s include the opening cysteine and the closing phenylalanine or tryptophan. A D gene is named only where the DNA matches it firmly. Clone sizes are given selectively: once, few, many, or a class where the clone is expanded.

j_call v_call cdr3_length d_call clone_size cdr3_nt cdr3_aa
TRBJ2-5 TRBV15 14 - - TGTGCCACCAGCGGCCGACAATTCACGGAGACCCAGTACTTC CATSGRQFTETQYF
TRBJ2-7 TRBV11-2 15 - - TGTGCCAGCAGCCTAGCTGCGGGGGACATCTACGAGCAGTACTTC CASSLAAGDIYEQYF
TRBJ2-1 TRBV19 14 TRBD2 - TGTGCCAGTAGTACTAGCGGGGGGGCCAATGAGCAGTTCTTC CASSTSGGANEQFF
TRBJ2-1 TRBV20-1 13 TRBD1 - TGCAGTGCGGGGACAGGGGTGAGCAATGAGCAGTTCTTC CSAGTGVSNEQFF
TRBJ2-7 TRBV12-3/TRBV12-4 14 TRBD1 once TGTGCCAGCAGTCCGATGGGACAGGGACGCGAGCAGTACTTC CASSPMGQGREQYF
TRBJ2-5 TRBV30 12 - - TGTGCCTGGAGTCCGCATGGGGAGACCCAGTACTTC CAWSPHGETQYF
TRBJ2-3 TRBV7-9 14 - - TGTGCCAGCAGCGACACAAAAGGCACAGATACGCAGTATTTT CASSDTKGTDTQYF
TRBJ1-6 TRBV11-2 15 TRBD1 - TGTGCCAGCACCTCCAGGGGGGTGAATAATTCACCCCTCCACTTT CASTSRGVNNSPLHF
TRBJ1-3 TRBV4-2 12 - - TGTGCCAGCAGCCGCCGGCCGGACACCATATATTTT CASSRRPDTIYF
TRBJ2-3 TRBV7-6 18 TRBD1 - TGTGCCAGCAGCCCCGTCCGGTGGGGCAGGGGGCGCAGAGATACGCAGTATTTT CASSPVRWGRGRRDTQYF
TRBJ1-1 TRBV5-1 15 - - TGCGCCAGCAGCTTGGCCGGGACGCCGGGGACTGAAGCTTTCTTT CASSLAGTPGTEAFF
TRBJ2-3 TRBV19 14 - - TGTGCCACCCGAGGGACCCCTAGCACAGATACGCAGTATTTT CATRGTPSTDTQYF
TRBJ2-5 TRBV5-6 14 - - TGTGCCAGCAGCTTGCTAGTCCCGCCCGAGACCCAGTACTTC CASSLLVPPETQYF
TRBJ2-7 TRBV6-2/TRBV6-3 12 - once TGTGCCAGCAGTTACCCGATCTACGAGCAGTACTTC CASSYPIYEQYF
TRBJ2-2 TRBV9 15 - - TGTGCCAGCAGCGTAGGAGGTAGCCGCACCGGGGAGCTGTTTTTT CASSVGGSRTGELFF
TRBJ2-3 TRBV25-1 12 - - TGTGCCAGCAAACCCCTCGGGGATACGCAGTATTTT CASKPLGDTQYF
TRBJ2-5 TRBV2 13 - - TGTGCCAGCAGTTCTCAGGGAGAAGAGACCCAGTACTTC CASSSQGEETQYF
TRBJ2-3 TRBV5-4 15 TRBD2 - TGTGCCAGCAGCTTGGAACGGGGGGGTTTAGATACGCAGTATTTT CASSLERGGLDTQYF
TRBJ2-5 TRBV5-6 15 - - TGTGCCAGCAGTCCGGGGCTGACAGTGGAAGAGACCCAGTACTTC CASSPGLTVEETQYF
TRBJ2-7 TRBV12-3/TRBV12-4 14 - - TGTGCCAGCAGTACCAGGGGCTTCTCCTACGAGCAGTACTTC CASSTRGFSYEQYF
TRBJ2-1 TRBV6-5 14 - - TGTGCCAGCCTAAAGCCAAACGGGCGCGGGGAGCAGTTCTTC CASLKPNGRGEQFF
TRBJ2-7 TRBV7-2 13 - once TGTGCCAGCAGCCCCCGGCGCGGCTACGAGCAGTACTTC CASSPRRGYEQYF
TRBJ2-1 TRBV9 13 - - TGTGCCAGCAGCGTAGCAGGGGACAATGAGCAGTTCTTC CASSVAGDNEQFF
TRBJ2-7 TRBV28 14 TRBD1 once TGTGCCAGCAGTTCGGGACAGGGTCTGGACGAGCAGTACTTC CASSSGQGLDEQYF
TRBJ2-5 TRBV6-5 15 - once TGTGCCAGCAGTTACGAGGCATCAAGCCAAGAGACCCAGTACTTC CASSYEASSQETQYF
TRBJ1-6 TRBV4-2 16 TRBD1 once TGTGCCAGCAGCCAAGATCGGGGACAGGGGTTTTCACCCCTCCACTTT CASSQDRGQGFSPLHF
TRBJ1-5 TRBV12-3/TRBV12-4 14 TRBD1 - TGTGCCAGCAGGCCAGGGGGAACAAATCAGCCCCAGCATTTT CASRPGGTNQPQHF
TRBJ2-7 TRBV29-1 12 - - TGCAGCGCCCTGACAGACTTCTACGAGCAGTACTTC CSALTDFYEQYF
TRBJ2-5 TRBV20-1 13 - - TGCAGTGCTAGAGTCCGGGACGGGGAGACCCAGTACTTC CSARVRDGETQYF
TRBJ1-5 TRBV7-2 17 TRBD1 - TGTGCCAGCAGCCAAGCCGGGACAGGGGGTTGGGTTCAGCCCCAGCATTTT CASSQAGTGGWVQPQHF
TRBJ1-2 TRBV24-1 13 - - TGTGCCACCAGTGATGGGGGGGGCTATGGCTACACCTTC CATSDGGGYGYTF
TRBJ1-4 TRBV10-3 12 - - TGTGCCAGTCCTATGGGTGGTGAAAAACTGTTTTTT CASPMGGEKLFF
TRBJ2-5 TRBV12-3/TRBV12-4 15 TRBD2 - TGTGCCAGCAGACAGAACGTAGCGGGGGCAGAGACCCAGTACTTC CASRQNVAGAETQYF
TRBJ1-4 TRBV30 13 - - TGTGCCTGGAGCGACGGGCGGGAGGAAAAACTGTTTTTT CAWSDGREEKLFF